This T cell receptor (beta chain) was recorded in a study of tumor-infiltrating lymphocytes in glioblastoma multiforme. Overall study results and limits: Just one glioblastoma patient contributed to the TCR-mutation comparison.

Concerning this clonotype: Its specificity is unknown. A much larger clone lies one base from this, so it may be a read error.

TCR beta libraries were built from RNA through three nested multiplex PCR rounds using modified ARM-PCR. TCRB-specific cDNA synthesis used around 0.5 ug of total RNA. These TCRB libraries lack any described unique molecular identifiers. TCRdb analysed the multiplex PCR reads with MiXCR anew, one entry per CDR3 protein. The profile covers around 8,600 distinct CDR3 sequences, with 74% appearing a single time and 75% to 80% taken by the ten largest. This receptor was identified in a male donor with glioblastoma. The material sequenced was brain tumor tissue.

CDR3 bases: TGCGCCAGCAGTGAGCCGGGTACGCAGTACTTC. It translates to CASSEPGTQYF. The V call is TRBV10-2, the J call TRBJ2-7; D unclear. The germline V gene has CDR1 WSHSY and CDR2 SAAADI. The CDR3 totals 11 residues. Trimming took 2 bases from V and 9 from J, leaving 8 bases between them.